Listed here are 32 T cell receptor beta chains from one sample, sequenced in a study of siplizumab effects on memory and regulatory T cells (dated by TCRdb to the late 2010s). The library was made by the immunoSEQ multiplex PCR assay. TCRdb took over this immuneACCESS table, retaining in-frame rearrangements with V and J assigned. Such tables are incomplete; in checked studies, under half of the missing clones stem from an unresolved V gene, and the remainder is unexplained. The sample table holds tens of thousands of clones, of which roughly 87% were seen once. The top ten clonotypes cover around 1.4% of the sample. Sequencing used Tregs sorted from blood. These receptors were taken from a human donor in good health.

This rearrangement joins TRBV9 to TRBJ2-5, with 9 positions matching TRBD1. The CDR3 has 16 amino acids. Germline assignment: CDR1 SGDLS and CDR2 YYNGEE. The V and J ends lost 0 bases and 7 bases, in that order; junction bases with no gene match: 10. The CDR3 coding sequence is TGTGCCAGCAGCGTAGGGCCGGGACAGGGAATTGGGACCCAGTACTTC. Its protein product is CASSVGPGQGIGTQYF.

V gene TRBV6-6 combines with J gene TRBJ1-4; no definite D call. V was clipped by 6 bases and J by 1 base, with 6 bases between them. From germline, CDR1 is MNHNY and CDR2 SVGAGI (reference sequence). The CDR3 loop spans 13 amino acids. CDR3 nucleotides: TGTGCCAGCAGCCTCCTAACTAATGAAAAACTGTTTTTT. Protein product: CASSLLTNEKLFF.

The CDR3 nucleotides read TGCAGCGTTGAAGATGGGAAACGGCAAGAGACCCAGTACTTC. Protein: CSVEDGKRQETQYF. The chain joins TRBV29-1 to TRBJ2-5; D is undetermined. The CDR3 length is 14 residues. V was cut by 0 bases and J by 2 bases, with 10 bases left in between. Germline V gene data show CDR1 as SQVTM and CDR2 as ANQGSEA.

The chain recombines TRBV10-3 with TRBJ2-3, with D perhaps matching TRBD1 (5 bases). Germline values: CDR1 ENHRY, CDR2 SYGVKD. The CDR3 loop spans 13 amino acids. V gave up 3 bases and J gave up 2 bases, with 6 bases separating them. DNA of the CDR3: TGTGCCATCAGTGACAGGGACACAGATACGCAGTATTTT. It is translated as CAISDRDTDTQYF.

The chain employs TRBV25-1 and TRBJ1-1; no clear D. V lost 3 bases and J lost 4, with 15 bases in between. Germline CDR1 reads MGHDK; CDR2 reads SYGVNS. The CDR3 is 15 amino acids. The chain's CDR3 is CASSDSLGLVTEAFF. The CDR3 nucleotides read TGTGCCAGCAGTGATAGTTTGGGGTTAGTCACTGAAGCTTTCTTT.

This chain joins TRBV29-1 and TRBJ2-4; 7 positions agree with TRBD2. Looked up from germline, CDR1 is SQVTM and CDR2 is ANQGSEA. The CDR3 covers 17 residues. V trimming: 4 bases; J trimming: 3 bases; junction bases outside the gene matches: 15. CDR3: CSVGLAQAGRVKNIQYF. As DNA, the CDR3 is TGCAGCGTTGGACTAGCCCAGGCCGGCCGAGTCAAAAACATTCAGTACTTC.

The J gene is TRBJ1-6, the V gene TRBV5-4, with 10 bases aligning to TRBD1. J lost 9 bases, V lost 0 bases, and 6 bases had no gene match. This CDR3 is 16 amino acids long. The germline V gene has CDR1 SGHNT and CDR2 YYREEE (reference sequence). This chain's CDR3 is CASSLGDRGPSSPLHF. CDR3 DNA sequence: TGTGCCAGCAGCTTGGGCGACAGGGGGCCTTCTTCACCCCTCCACTTT.

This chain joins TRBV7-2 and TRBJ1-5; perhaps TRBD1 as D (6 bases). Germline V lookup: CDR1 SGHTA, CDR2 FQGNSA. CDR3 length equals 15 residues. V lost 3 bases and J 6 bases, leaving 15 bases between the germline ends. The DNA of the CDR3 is TGTGCCAGCAGCTTCCAACAGGGTGGGGGTCAGCCCCAGCATTTT. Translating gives CASSFQQGGGQPQHF.

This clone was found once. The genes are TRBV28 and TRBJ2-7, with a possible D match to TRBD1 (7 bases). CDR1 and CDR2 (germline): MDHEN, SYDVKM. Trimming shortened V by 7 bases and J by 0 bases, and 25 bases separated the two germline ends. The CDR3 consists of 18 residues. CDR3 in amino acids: CASIPTAGTDRSSYEQYF. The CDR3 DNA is TGTGCCAGCATCCCAACGGCGGGGACAGACAGGAGCTCCTACGAGCAGTACTTC.

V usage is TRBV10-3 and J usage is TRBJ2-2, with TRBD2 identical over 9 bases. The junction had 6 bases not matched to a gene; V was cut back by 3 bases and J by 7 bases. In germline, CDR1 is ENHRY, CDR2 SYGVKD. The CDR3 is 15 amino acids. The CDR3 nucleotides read TGTGCCATCAGTGATGTAGCGGGGGCTATCGGGGAGCTGTTTTTT. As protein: CAISDVAGAIGELFF.

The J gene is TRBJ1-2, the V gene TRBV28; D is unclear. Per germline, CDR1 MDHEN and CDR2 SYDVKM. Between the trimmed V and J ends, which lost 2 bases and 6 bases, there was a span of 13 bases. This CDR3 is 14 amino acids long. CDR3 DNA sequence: TGTGCCAGCAGTTTAGTACAGTATATTAATGGCTACACCTTC. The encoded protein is CASSLVQYINGYTF.

CDR3 DNA sequence: TGCAGCGTTACACCGCAGGGTTCGGATGGCTACACCTTC. It translates to CSVTPQGSDGYTF. The chain has TRBV29-1 and TRBJ1-2; possibly TRBD1 for D (5 bases). The germline V and J ends were trimmed by 5 bases and 6 bases, with 16 bases remaining between them. This CDR3 spans 13 amino acids. Germline CDR1 reads SQVTM; CDR2 reads ANQGSEA. The complete variable domain, with remaining parts taken from reference TRBV29-1 and TRBJ1-2, reads SAVISQKPSRDICQRGTSLTIQCQVDSQVTMMFWYRQQPGQSLTLIATANQGSEATYESGFVIDKFPISRPNLTFSTLTVSNMSPEDSSIYLCSVTPQGSDGYTFGSGTRLTVV.

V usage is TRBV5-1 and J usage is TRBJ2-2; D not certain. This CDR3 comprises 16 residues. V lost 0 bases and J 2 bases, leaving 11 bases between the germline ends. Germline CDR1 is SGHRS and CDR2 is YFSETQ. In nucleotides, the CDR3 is TGCGCCAGCAGCTTGGCCTATAGAACCAACACCGGGGAGCTGTTTTTT. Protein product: CASSLAYRTNTGELFF.

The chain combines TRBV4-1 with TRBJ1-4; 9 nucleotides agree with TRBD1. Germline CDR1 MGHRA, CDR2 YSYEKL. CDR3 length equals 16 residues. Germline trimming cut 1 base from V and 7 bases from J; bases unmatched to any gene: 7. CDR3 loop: CASSQGRDRAFEKLFF. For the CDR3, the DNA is TGCGCCAGCAGCCAAGGTCGGGACAGGGCGTTTGAAAAACTGTTTTTT.

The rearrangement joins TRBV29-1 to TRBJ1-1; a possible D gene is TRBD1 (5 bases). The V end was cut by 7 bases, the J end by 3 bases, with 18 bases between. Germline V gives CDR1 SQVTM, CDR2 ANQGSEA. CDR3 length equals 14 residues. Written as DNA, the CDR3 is TGCAGCGCCGCGAGGTGGCAGGGTGACACTGAAGCTTTCTTT. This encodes CSAARWQGDTEAFF.

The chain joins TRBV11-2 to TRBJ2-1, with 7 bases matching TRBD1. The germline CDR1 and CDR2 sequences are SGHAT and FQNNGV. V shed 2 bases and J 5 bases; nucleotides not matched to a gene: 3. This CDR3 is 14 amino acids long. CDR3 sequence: CASSLRGLNNEQFF. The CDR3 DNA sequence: TGTGCCAGCAGCTTAAGGGGGCTAAACAATGAGCAGTTCTTC.

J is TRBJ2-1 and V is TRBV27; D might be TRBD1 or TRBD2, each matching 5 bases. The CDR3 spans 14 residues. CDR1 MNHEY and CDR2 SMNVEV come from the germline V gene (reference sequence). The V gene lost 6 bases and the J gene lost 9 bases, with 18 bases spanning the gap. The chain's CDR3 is CASRQRGTGGEQFF. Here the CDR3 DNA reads TGTGCCAGCAGGCAGCGTGGGACGGGCGGTGAGCAGTTCTTC.

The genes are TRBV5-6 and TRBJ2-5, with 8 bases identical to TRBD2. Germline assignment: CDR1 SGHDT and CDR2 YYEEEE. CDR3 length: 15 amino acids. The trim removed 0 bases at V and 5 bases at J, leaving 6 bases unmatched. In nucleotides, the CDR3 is TGTGCCAGCAGCTTGGCCGGGGGGGCGTGGGAGACCCAGTACTTC. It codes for CASSLAGGAWETQYF.

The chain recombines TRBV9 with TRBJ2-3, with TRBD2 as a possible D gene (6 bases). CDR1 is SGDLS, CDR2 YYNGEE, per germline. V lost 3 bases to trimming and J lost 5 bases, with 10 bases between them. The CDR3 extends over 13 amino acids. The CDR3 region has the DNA TGTGCCAGCAGCGCCTCCGGGGGAGATACGCAGTATTTT. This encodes CASSASGGDTQYF.

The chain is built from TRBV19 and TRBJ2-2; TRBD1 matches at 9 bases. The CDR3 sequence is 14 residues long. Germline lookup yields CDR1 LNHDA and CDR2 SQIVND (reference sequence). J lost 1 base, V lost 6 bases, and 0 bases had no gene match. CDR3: CASRGQGNTGELFF. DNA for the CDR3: TGTGCCAGTAGGGGACAGGGGAACACCGGGGAGCTGTTTTTT.

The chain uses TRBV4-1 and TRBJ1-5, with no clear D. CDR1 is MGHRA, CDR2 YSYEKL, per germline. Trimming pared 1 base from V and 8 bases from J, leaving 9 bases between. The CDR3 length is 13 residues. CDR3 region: CASSQGGMEPQHF. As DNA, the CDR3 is TGCGCCAGCAGCCAAGGAGGGATGGAGCCCCAGCATTTT.

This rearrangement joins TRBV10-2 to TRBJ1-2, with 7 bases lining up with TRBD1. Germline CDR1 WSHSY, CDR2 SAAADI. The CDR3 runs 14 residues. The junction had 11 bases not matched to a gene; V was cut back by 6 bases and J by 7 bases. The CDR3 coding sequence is TGCGCCAGCAGGAACACAGGGGTGGCTTCTGGCTACACCTTC. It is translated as CASRNTGVASGYTF.

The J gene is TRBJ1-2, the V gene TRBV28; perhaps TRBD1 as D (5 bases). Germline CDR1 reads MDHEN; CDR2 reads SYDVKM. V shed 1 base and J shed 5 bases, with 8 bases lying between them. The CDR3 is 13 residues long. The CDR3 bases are TGTGCCAGCAGTTTATACGGGGGGTATGGCTACACCTTC. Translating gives CASSLYGGYGYTF.

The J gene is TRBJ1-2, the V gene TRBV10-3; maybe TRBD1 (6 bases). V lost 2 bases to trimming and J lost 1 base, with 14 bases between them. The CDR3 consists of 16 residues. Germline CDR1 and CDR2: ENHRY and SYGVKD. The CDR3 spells CAISEANRDGNYGYTF. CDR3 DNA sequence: TGTGCCATCAGTGAGGCGAACAGGGACGGTAACTATGGCTACACCTTC.

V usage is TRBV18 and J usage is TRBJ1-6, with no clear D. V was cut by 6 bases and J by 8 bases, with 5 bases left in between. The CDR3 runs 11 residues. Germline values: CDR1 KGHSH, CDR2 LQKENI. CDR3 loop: CASSGDSPLHF. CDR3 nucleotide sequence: TGTGCCAGCTCGGGAGATTCACCCCTCCACTTT. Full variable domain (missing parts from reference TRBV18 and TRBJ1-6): NAGVMQNPRHLVRRRGQEARLRCSPMKGHSHVYWYRQLPEEGLKFMVYLQKENIIDESGMPKERFSAEFPKEGPSILRIQQVVRGDSAAYFCASSGDSPLHFGNGTRLTVT.

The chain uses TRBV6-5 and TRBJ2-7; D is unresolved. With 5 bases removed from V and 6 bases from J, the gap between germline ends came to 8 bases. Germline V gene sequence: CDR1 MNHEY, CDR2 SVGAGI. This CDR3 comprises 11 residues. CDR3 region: CASSGPIEQYF. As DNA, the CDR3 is TGTGCCAGCAGTGGACCCATCGAGCAGTACTTC.

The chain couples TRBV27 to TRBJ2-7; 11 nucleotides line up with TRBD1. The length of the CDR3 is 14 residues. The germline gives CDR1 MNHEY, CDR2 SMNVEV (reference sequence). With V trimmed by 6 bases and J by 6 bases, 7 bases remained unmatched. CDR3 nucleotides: TGTGCCAGCAGCCTCCGGGACAGGGGGTCCGAGCAGTACTTC. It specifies CASSLRDRGSEQYF.

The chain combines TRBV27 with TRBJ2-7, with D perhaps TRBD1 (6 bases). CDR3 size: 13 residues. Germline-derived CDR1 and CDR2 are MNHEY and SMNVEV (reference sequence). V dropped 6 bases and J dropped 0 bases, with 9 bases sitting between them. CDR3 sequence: CASSRDNSYEQYF. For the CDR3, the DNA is TGTGCCAGCAGCCGGGACAACTCCTACGAGCAGTACTTC.

The CDR3 coding sequence is TGCGCCAGCAGCACCAACACCGGGACTAGACCCTACGAGCAGTACTTC. Residues: CASSTNTGTRPYEQYF. V gene TRBV5-1 combines with J gene TRBJ2-7; TRBD2 matches at 8 bases. Germline CDR1 is SGHRS and CDR2 is YFSETQ. The CDR3 runs to 16 residues. J was trimmed by 2 bases and V by 4 bases; bases with no gene match: 11.

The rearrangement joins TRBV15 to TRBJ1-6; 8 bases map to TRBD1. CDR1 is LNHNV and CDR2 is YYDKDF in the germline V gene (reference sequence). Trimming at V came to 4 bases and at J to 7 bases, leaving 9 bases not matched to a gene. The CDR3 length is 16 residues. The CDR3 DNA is TGTGCCACCAGCACCCTCAGGACAGGGAGGAATTCACCCCTCCACTTT. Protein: CATSTLRTGRNSPLHF.

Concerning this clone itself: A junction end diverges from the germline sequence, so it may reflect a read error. CDR3 loop: CSVEGATQETQYF. In DNA, the CDR3 is TGCAGCGTCGAAGGGGCAACCCAAGAGACCCAGTACTTC. The V and J genes are TRBV29-1 and TRBJ2-5, with D possibly TRBD1 on 5 matching bases. This CDR3 has 13 residues. Germline V gene sequence: CDR1 SQVTM, CDR2 ANQGSEA.

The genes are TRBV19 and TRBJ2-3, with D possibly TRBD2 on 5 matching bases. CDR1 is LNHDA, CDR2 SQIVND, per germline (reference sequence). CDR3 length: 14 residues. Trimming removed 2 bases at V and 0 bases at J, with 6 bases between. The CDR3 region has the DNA TGTGCCAGTAGTATAAGGACTAGCACAGATACGCAGTATTTT. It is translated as CASSIRTSTDTQYF.